This T cell receptor (beta chain) is drawn from a study of identical twins. TCRdb re-derived calls from the 5' RACE reads in MiXCR, one entry per CDR3 protein. The sample lists approximately 630,000 distinct CDR3 sequences; just over 7% were seen once. Germline values: CDR1 LGHDT, CDR2 YNNKEL (reference sequence). CDR3 length equals 11 residues. This clonotype was seen at least ten times. At one end the junction does not follow the germline gene, possibly because of a read error. These records were also assigned to another study, of yellow fever vaccine responses in identical twins.

Material: PBMCs. V and J are TRBV3-1 and TRBJ2-1; 9 positions agree with TRBD1. The sequence came from a woman younger than 35 in good health. The CDR3 DNA reads as TGTGCCAGCAGCCACGGGACAGGGATGGTCTTC. Translating it yields CASSHGTGMVF.